These 9 T cell receptor beta chains were sequenced from one sample in a study of T-cell memory formation after mild COVID-19. TCRdb recomputed calls from the 5' RACE reads with MiXCR, one row per CDR3 protein. The table has hundreds of thousands of distinct CDR3 sequences, roughly an eighth seen once; the top ten hold over 20%. Sample: PBMCs or a T cell subset sorted from them (not recorded which). Every receptor here comes from a man in his late teens or twenties who had mild COVID-19 (a few samples of this study predate the infection). Cell type and time point are not known.

The gene calls are TRBV7-2 and TRBJ1-1; a possible D gene is TRBD1 (6 bases). V was trimmed by 5 bases and J by 1 base, leaving 14 bases between them. The CDR3 extends over 15 amino acids. Germline V gene sequence: CDR1 SGHTA, CDR2 FQGNSA. Written as DNA, the CDR3 is TGTGCCAGCAGCAACTACAGGGTGGCGAACACTGAAGCTTTCTTT. As protein: CASSNYRVANTEAFF.

This chain uses TRBV4-1 with TRBJ1-1; TRBD1 agrees at 8 bases. Germline-derived CDR1 and CDR2 are MGHRA and YSYEKL. V shed 1 base, J shed 7 bases, and the junction held 8 bases outside the gene matches. CDR3 length: 15 amino acids. CDR3 amino acids: CASSQVFRGQVEAFF. The CDR3 DNA reads as TGCGCCAGCAGCCAAGTTTTCAGGGGGCAGGTTGAAGCTTTCTTT.

J is TRBJ2-3 and V is TRBV4-3, with 8 bases fitting TRBD2. Germline CDR1 reads LGHNA; CDR2 reads YSLEER. With 0 bases clipped from V and 6 bases from J, the junction kept 11 bases outside the gene matches. CDR3 length: 17 amino acids. Here the CDR3 DNA reads TGCGCCAGCAGCCAAGATGACACACGGGGGGGCTCCGATACGCAGTATTTT. Its translation: CASSQDDTRGGSDTQYF.

This clonotype showed up just a few times. The chain uses TRBV12-3 or TRBV12-4 and TRBJ1-4, with D possibly being TRBD1 (6 bases). V shed 6 bases and J shed 7 bases, with 18 bases lying between them. CDR3 length equals 15 residues. CDR3 coding DNA: TGTGCCAGCAGCCGCGACGGAGGGGGGTTTGAAAAACTGTTTTTT. As protein: CASSRDGGGFEKLFF.

This clonotype has more than one count but fewer than ten. V and J are TRBV28 and TRBJ2-7; D is possibly TRBD1 or TRBD2 (6 bases each). Trimming shortened V by 5 bases and J by 3 bases, and 14 bases separated the two germline ends. Germline V gene data show CDR1 as MDHEN and CDR2 as SYDVKM. The length of the CDR3 is 14 residues. DNA for the CDR3: TGTGCCAGCAGTCGGAGGGGGGCGGACTACGAGCAGTACGTC. Protein sequence: CASSRRGADYEQYV.

This chain uses TRBV10-3 with TRBJ2-7, with 7 nucleotides matching TRBD1. J was trimmed by 6 bases and V by 4 bases; bases with no gene match: 0. Germline CDR1 ENHRY, CDR2 SYGVKD. CDR3 length: 11 amino acids. The CDR3 DNA follows: TGTGCCATCAGTGGACAGGGCGAGCAGTACTTC. Translating gives CAISGQGEQYF.

This clonotype was detected a few times. The J gene is TRBJ2-1, the V gene TRBV4-2; no clear D. The germline gives CDR1 LGHNA, CDR2 YNFKEQ. This CDR3 spans 16 amino acids. The V end lost 0 bases, the J end lost 8 bases, and 17 bases lay between the germline ends. The CDR3 sequence is CASSQDLGPRMDEQFF. The DNA for the CDR3 is TGTGCCAGCAGCCAAGATCTAGGACCCCGGATGGATGAGCAGTTCTTC.

This clonotype was picked up a small number of times. The gene calls are TRBV4-1 and TRBJ2-7; TRBD2 aligns across 7 bases. Germline CDR1 MGHRA, CDR2 YSYEKL. The CDR3 runs 16 residues. The ends lost 0 bases at V and 0 bases at J; junction bases unmatched: 5. This CDR3 reads CASSQEASGFSYEQYF. The CDR3 DNA follows: TGCGCCAGCAGCCAAGAAGCTAGCGGTTTCTCCTACGAGCAGTACTTC.

This clonotype came up a few times. The chain combines TRBV10-3 with TRBJ2-5; 9 bases map to TRBD2. The germline V gene has CDR1 ENHRY and CDR2 SYGVKD. CDR3 length: 15 residues. V gave up 3 bases and J gave up 3 bases; unmatched junction bases: 5. CDR3 bases: TGTGCCATCAGTGACCTTAGCGGGGGCGAAGAGACCCAGTACTTC. Protein product: CAISDLSGGEETQYF.